A selection of T cell receptor beta chains follows, all from one sample in a study of glioma-infiltrating T cells after dendritic cell vaccination. TCRdb's table, derived via immunoSEQ multiplex PCR, lists solely in-frame clones and lacks some. Of 90,000 to 95,000 clones listed, roughly four fifths are singletons. This specimen was blood, taken after dendritic cell vaccination. The receptors shown here come from a human donor with glioblastoma. The CDR3 runs from the conserved cysteine through the conserved F or W. The D gene is left open where the match is weak. Clone size is shown for a subset of rows, as once, few, many or a class of expanded clone.

size,V,D,J,CDR3,DNA
.,TRBV13,TRBD1,TRBJ1-2,CASRPDRAGYTF,TGTGCCAGCAGACCGGACAGGGCAGGCTACACCTTC
.,TRBV14,TRBD1,TRBJ1-2,CASSQVDRGRVFGYTF,TGTGCCAGCAGCCAAGTCGACAGGGGGCGCGTCTTTGGCTACACCTTC
.,TRBV6-5,TRBD1,TRBJ1-2,CASSYKRTGSHGYTF,TGTGCCAGCAGTTACAAACGGACAGGGAGTCATGGCTACACCTTC
.,TRBV9,TRBD1,TRBJ1-4,CASSGRSGTGIGNEKLFF,TGTGCCAGCAGCGGGAGATCCGGGACAGGGATTGGAAATGAAAAACTGTTTTTT
.,TRBV9,TRBD1,TRBJ1-3,CASSVGQHTGNTIYF,TGTGCCAGCAGCGTGGGACAGCATACTGGAAACACCATATATTTT
.,TRBV5-6,.,TRBJ2-4,CASSGGSLKNIQYF,TGTGCCAGCAGTGGGGGGTCCCTTAAAAACATTCAGTACTTC
once,TRBV11-2,TRBD1,TRBJ1-3,CASGTGQGNTIYF,TGTGCCAGCGGGACGGGACAGGGAAACACCATATATTTT
.,TRBV6-1,.,TRBJ1-3,CASIEVSGNTIYF,TGTGCCAGCATAGAAGTCTCTGGAAACACCATATATTTT
.,TRBV19,.,TRBJ2-2,CASSQGVLNTGELFF,TGTGCCAGTAGTCAAGGGGTTTTGAACACCGGGGAGCTGTTTTTT
.,TRBV19,.,TRBJ1-1,CASSLQGLSTEAFF,TGTGCCAGTAGCTTACAGGGATTGAGCACTGAAGCTTTCTTT
few,TRBV7-2,.,TRBJ1-3,CASSLRTSSGNTIYF,TGTGCCAGCAGCTTAAGGACATCTTCTGGAAACACCATATATTTT
many,TRBV7-9,.,TRBJ1-6,CASRLAGLDNSPLHF,TGTGCCAGCAGACTAGCGGGTCTTGATAATTCACCCCTCCACTTT